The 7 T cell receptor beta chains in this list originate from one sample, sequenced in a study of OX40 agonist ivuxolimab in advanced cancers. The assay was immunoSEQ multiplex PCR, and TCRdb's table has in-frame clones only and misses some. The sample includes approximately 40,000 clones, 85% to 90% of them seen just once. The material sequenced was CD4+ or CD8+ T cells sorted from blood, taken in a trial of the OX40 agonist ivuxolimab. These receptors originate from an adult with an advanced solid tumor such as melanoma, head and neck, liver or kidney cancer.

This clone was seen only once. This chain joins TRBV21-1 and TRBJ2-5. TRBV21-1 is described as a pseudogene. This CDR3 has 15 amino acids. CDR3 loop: CASILRPLRIETQYF. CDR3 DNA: TGTGCCAGCATACTCCGGCCCCTCCGTATAGAGACCCAGTACTTC.

CDR3 sequence reads: CAWSPITRGNTEAFF. CDR3 in DNA: TGTGCCTGGAGTCCCATAACGAGGGGGAACACTGAAGCTTTCTTT. J is TRBJ1-1 and V is TRBV30; perhaps TRBD1 as D (5 bases). This CDR3 spans 15 amino acids. The V gene's germline CDR1 is GTSNPN and CDR2 SVGIG (reference sequence). Trimming removed 2 bases at V and 1 base at J, with 14 bases between. The entire variable domain, with the rest obtained from reference TRBV30 and TRBJ1-1, is as follows: SQTIHQWPATLVQPVGSPLSLECTVEGTSNPNLYWYRQAAGRGLQLLFYSVGIGQISSEVPQNLSASRPQDRQFILSSKKLLLSDSGFYLCAWSPITRGNTEAFFGQGTRLTVV.

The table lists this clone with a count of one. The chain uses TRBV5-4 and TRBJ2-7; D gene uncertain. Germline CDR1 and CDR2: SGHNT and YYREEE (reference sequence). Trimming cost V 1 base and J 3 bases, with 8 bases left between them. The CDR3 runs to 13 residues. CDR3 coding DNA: TGTGCCAGCAGCTTGCTGGGATACTACGAGCAGTACTTC. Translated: CASSLLGYYEQYF.

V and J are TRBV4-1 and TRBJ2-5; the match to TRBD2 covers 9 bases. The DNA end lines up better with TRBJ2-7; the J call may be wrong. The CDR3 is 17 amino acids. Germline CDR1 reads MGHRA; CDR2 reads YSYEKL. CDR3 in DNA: TGCGCCAGCAGCCAAGGCCAAACTAGCGGGCTATACTACGAGCAGTACTTC. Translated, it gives CASSQGQTSGLYYEQYF.

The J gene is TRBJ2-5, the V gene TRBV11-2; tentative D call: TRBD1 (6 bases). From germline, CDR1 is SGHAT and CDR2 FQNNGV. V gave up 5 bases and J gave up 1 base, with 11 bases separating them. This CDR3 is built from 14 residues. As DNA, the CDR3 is TGTGCCAGCAGCAGACAGGTTAGCCAAGAGACCCAGTACTTC. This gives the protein CASSRQVSQETQYF.

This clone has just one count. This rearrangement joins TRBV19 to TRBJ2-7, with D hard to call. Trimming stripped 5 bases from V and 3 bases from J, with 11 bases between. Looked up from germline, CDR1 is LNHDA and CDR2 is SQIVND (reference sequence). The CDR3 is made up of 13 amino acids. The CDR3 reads CASSSPTSYEQYF. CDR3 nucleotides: TGTGCCAGTAGTTCCCCGACCAGCTACGAGCAGTACTTC. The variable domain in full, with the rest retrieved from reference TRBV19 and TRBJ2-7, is DGGITQSPKYLFRKEGQNVTLSCEQNLNHDAMYWYRQDPGQGLRLIYYSQIVNDFQKGDIAEGYSVSREKKESFPLTVTSAQKNPTAFYLCASSSPTSYEQYFGPGTRLTVT.

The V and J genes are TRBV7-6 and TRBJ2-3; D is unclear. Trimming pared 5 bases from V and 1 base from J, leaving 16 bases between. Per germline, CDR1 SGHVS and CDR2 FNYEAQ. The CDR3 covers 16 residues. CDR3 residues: CASSPSDAVRTDTQYF. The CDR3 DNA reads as TGTGCCAGCAGCCCCTCGGACGCGGTGCGCACAGATACGCAGTATTTT.